Listed below are T cell receptor beta chains from one sample, sequenced in a study of CD8 T cells in Susac syndrome. TCRdb called the immunoSEQ multiplex PCR reads again in MiXCR, with one record for every CDR3 protein. The data show tens of thousands of distinct CDR3 sequences, with more than 85% seen just once and about 0.52% held by the top ten. The sample was CD4+ T cells from PBMCs. Receptor source: a human donor with Susac syndrome. CDR3s include the opening cysteine and the closing phenylalanine or tryptophan. D genes are given only for firm matches. Only some rows state a clone size, as once, few, many or a class for expanded clones.

d_call,clone_size,v_call,j_call,cdr3_aa,cdr3_nt
.,few,TRBV29-1,TRBJ2-7,CSAVDPPYEQYF,TGCAGCGCGGTTGACCCACCCTACGAGCAGTACTTC
.,.,TRBV4-1,TRBJ2-1,CASSPQIADNEQFF,TGCGCCAGCAGCCCCCAGATAGCGGACAATGAGCAGTTCTTC
.,.,TRBV5-1,TRBJ2-2,CASSPPGLANTGELFF,TGCGCCAGCAGTCCCCCTGGGCTAGCGAACACCGGGGAGCTGTTTTTT
.,.,TRBV6-6,TRBJ1-2,CASTPDLSYGYTF,TGTGCCAGCACCCCGGACTTATCCTATGGCTACACCTTC
TRBD2,.,TRBV20-1,TRBJ2-1,CSARRSEGTSGGASQFF,TGCAGTGCTAGGAGATCAGAGGGGACTAGCGGGGGGGCTTCACAGTTCTTC
TRBD2,.,TRBV12-3/TRBV12-4,TRBJ2-1,CASSRTSGGRSEQFF,TGTGCCAGCAGCCGAACTAGCGGGGGGCGGAGTGAGCAGTTCTTC
.,.,TRBV6-5,TRBJ1-5,CASSFTAFNQPQHF,TGTGCCAGCAGTTTTACAGCTTTCAATCAGCCCCAGCATTTT
.,few,TRBV7-8,TRBJ2-7,CASSLGASTYEQYF,TGTGCCAGCAGCTTAGGAGCCTCTACCTACGAGCAGTACTTC
TRBD2,.,TRBV24-1,TRBJ2-1,CATSDMASGRVRNEQFF,TGTGCCACCAGTGATATGGCTAGCGGGAGAGTTAGGAATGAGCAGTTCTTC
.,.,TRBV28,TRBJ2-7,CASRNWGRDYEQYF,TGTGCCAGCAGGAACTGGGGGCGAGATTACGAGCAGTACTTC
.,.,TRBV7-9,TRBJ1-5,CASSLGAGSQPQHF,TGTGCCAGCAGCTTAGGGGCAGGGAGTCAGCCCCAGCATTTT
.,.,TRBV14,TRBJ2-3,CASSQGFITQYF,TGTGCCAGCAGCCAAGGATTCATAACGCAGTATTTT
TRBD2,.,TRBV2,TRBJ2-1,CASRGTSGRNTYNEQFF,TGTGCCAGCAGGGGGACTAGCGGGAGGAATACCTACAATGAGCAGTTCTTC
TRBD1,.,TRBV6-5,TRBJ1-5,CASRHDRGGNQPQHF,TGTGCCAGCAGACACGACAGGGGCGGCAATCAGCCCCAGCATTTT
TRBD2,.,TRBV18,TRBJ2-5,CASSPPAGGIQETQYF,TGTGCCAGCTCACCACCTGCGGGGGGGATACAAGAGACCCAGTACTTC
.,.,TRBV11-2,TRBJ1-6,CASSYSSGILNSPLHF,TGTGCCAGCAGCTACAGTTCGGGCATCCTTAATTCACCCCTCCACTTT
TRBD2,.,TRBV3-1,TRBJ2-5,CASSQVLQLAGYETQYF,TGTGCCAGCAGCCAAGTCCTCCAACTAGCGGGATACGAGACCCAGTACTTC
TRBD2,once,TRBV4-2,TRBJ2-7,CASSQVGGPLREQYF,TGTGCCAGCAGCCAAGTGGGAGGGCCGCTACGCGAGCAGTACTTC
.,.,TRBV18,TRBJ2-7,CASSPSGPREQYF,TGTGCCAGCTCACCAAGTGGGCCCCGCGAGCAGTACTTC
.,.,TRBV6-2/TRBV6-3,TRBJ1-4,CASRRVNNEKLFF,TGTGCCAGCAGAAGAGTGAATAATGAAAAACTGTTTTTT
TRBD2,.,TRBV20-1,TRBJ2-7,CSARWTSAYEQYF,TGCAGTGCTAGGTGGACTAGCGCCTACGAGCAGTACTTC
.,.,TRBV25-1,TRBJ1-1,CASSEADRNTEAFF,TGTGCCAGCAGTGAGGCGGACAGGAACACTGAAGCTTTCTTT
.,.,TRBV18,TRBJ2-3,CATQVTDTQYF,TGTGCCACCCAGGTCACAGATACGCAGTATTTT
TRBD1,.,TRBV28,TRBJ2-4,CASSLVDRVYQYF,TGTGCCAGCAGTCTGGTAGACAGGGTGTATCAGTACTTC
TRBD1,once,TRBV5-1,TRBJ2-7,CASRPNPGQASEQYF,TGCGCCAGCAGGCCTAATCCGGGACAGGCCTCCGAGCAGTACTTC
TRBD1,.,TRBV4-2,TRBJ1-1,CASSQHDRATPTEAFF,TGTGCCAGCAGCCAGCATGACAGGGCCACTCCCACTGAAGCTTTCTTT
TRBD1,.,TRBV20-1,TRBJ1-5,CSVIPGQGGNQPQHF,TGCAGTGTCATACCGGGACAGGGTGGCAATCAGCCCCAGCATTTT
.,.,TRBV7-2,TRBJ1-5,CASSFSGTVYSNQPQHF,TGTGCCAGCAGCTTTTCCGGGACGGTATATAGCAATCAGCCCCAGCATTTT
.,.,TRBV20-1,TRBJ1-6,CSADRGLNSPLHF,TGCAGTGCTGACCGGGGTTTGAATTCACCCCTCCACTTT
.,.,TRBV20-1,TRBJ2-5,CSARDFGGMGKETQYF,TGCAGTGCTAGAGACTTCGGGGGTATGGGGAAAGAGACCCAGTACTTC
.,.,TRBV6-5,TRBJ2-1,CASRVSLEAYNEQFF,TGTGCCAGCAGGGTATCATTGGAGGCCTACAATGAGCAGTTCTTC
.,.,TRBV18,TRBJ1-2,CASTEGDGYTF,TGTGCCAGCACAGAAGGGGATGGCTACACCTTC
TRBD1,.,TRBV20-1,TRBJ2-7,CSARRPGQGSIF,TGCAGTGCTAGACGTCCGGGACAGGGTAGTATTTTC
TRBD1,.,TRBV12-3/TRBV12-4,TRBJ2-5,CASRLNTGAQETQYF,TGTGCCAGCAGACTAAATACAGGGGCTCAAGAGACCCAGTACTTC
.,.,TRBV20-1,TRBJ2-5,CSARNLPHRETQYF,TGCAGTGCTAGGAACCTTCCCCATAGAGAGACCCAGTACTTC
TRBD2,.,TRBV9,TRBJ2-2,CASSVFLAETSGELFF,TGTGCCAGCAGCGTATTCCTAGCGGAAACCTCCGGGGAGCTGTTTTTT
.,.,TRBV7-2,TRBJ1-3,CASSFAGTGNTIYF,TGTGCCAGCAGCTTCGCAGGGACCGGAAACACCATATATTTT
.,.,TRBV28,TRBJ2-5,CASSLSSRATGTQYF,TGTGCCAGCAGTTTATCTTCTCGGGCCACGGGGACCCAGTACTTC
.,.,TRBV4-1,TRBJ2-5,CASSQEPGKETQYF,TGCGCCAGCAGCCAAGAACCAGGAAAAGAGACCCAGTACTTC
TRBD1,.,TRBV6-5,TRBJ1-5,CASSPSGQGSYSNQPQHF,TGTGCCAGCAGTCCCTCGGGACAGGGGTCTTATAGCAATCAGCCCCAGCATTTT
.,.,TRBV20-1,TRBJ1-5,CSARGTQNQPQHF,TGCAGTGCTAGGGGGACACAAAATCAGCCCCAGCATTTT
TRBD1,.,TRBV3-1,TRBJ1-3,CASSRQGALGNTIYF,TGTGCCAGCAGTCGACAGGGGGCGCTTGGAAACACCATATATTTT
.,.,TRBV2,TRBJ2-2,CASTPSRELFF,TGTGCCAGCACGCCTAGCAGGGAGCTGTTTTTT
.,.,TRBV5-1,TRBJ2-5,CASSFGGAETQYF,TGCGCCAGCAGCTTCGGGGGCGCGGAGACCCAGTACTTC
TRBD1,.,TRBV12-3/TRBV12-4,TRBJ2-4,CASSDARQGLLAKNIQYF,TGTGCCAGCAGTGACGCTCGACAGGGTCTTCTGGCCAAAAACATTCAGTACTTC
.,once,TRBV4-3,TRBJ2-1,CASSQDPAGSPSGHEQFF,TGCGCCAGCAGCCAAGATCCGGCGGGCAGTCCCTCAGGGCATGAGCAGTTCTTC
.,.,TRBV6-2/TRBV6-3,TRBJ2-1,CASSYSGGTYNEQFF,TGTGCCAGCAGTTACTCGGGGGGAACCTACAATGAGCAGTTCTTC
.,.,TRBV30,TRBJ1-5,CAFRWDPNQPQHF,TGTGCCTTTCGGTGGGATCCTAATCAGCCCCAGCATTTT
.,.,TRBV19,TRBJ1-2,CASTDWSGNYGYTF,TGTGCCAGTACCGATTGGTCAGGGAACTATGGCTACACCTTC
.,.,TRBV29-1,TRBJ2-1,CSVQTQQGLDEQFF,TGCAGCGTTCAGACGCAACAGGGTTTGGATGAGCAGTTCTTC
TRBD2,.,TRBV20-1,TRBJ2-1,CSASKAGGYNEQIF,TGCAGTGCGTCGAAAGCGGGAGGGTACAATGAGCAGATCTTC
.,.,TRBV15,TRBJ2-7,CATSRDPGLLYEQYF,TGTGCCACCAGCAGAGATCCCGGACTACTCTACGAGCAGTACTTC
.,once,TRBV7-6,TRBJ1-1,CASSLAGQNTEAFF,TGTGCCAGCAGCTTAGCGGGACAAAACACTGAAGCTTTCTTT